The source of this TCR beta chain is a study of blood T cell repertoires in COVID-19. The data were produced by immunoSEQ multiplex PCR, yet TCRdb's version contains in-frame clones alone and is incomplete. Of fewer than 350,000 clones in the sample, around 81% were seen once. The CDR3 consists of 12 residues. V was pared by 2 bases and J by 10 bases, with 6 bases between. In germline, CDR1 is MRHNA, CDR2 SNTAGT. The sequenced sample consisted of peripheral blood. The clonotype was recovered from a woman aged 55-69 years with active or convalescent COVID-19. The chain employs TRBV6-4 and TRBJ1-6; D is uncertain. The CDR3 region is CASSDGRSPLHF. The DNA for the CDR3 is TGTGCCAGCAGTGACGGTCGGTCACCCCTCCACTTT.